This T cell receptor beta chain was identified during a study of blood T cell repertoires in COVID-19. Trimming left V 5 bases short and J 1 base short, with 12 bases between. CDR3 length: 15 amino acids. The germline gives CDR1 LNHDA, CDR2 SQIVND (reference sequence). Ten or more counts support this clone. Sequencing used immunoSEQ multiplex PCR; TCRdb keeps in-frame clones, though not all of them. Of about 130,000 clones in the sample, about four fifths were seen once. The sequenced material came from peripheral blood. The rearrangement uses TRBV19 and TRBJ2-1; D is unresolved. The sequence was collected from a woman in her 70s with COVID-19, enrolled during active disease. CDR3 coding DNA: TGTGCCAGTAGTCTGACTCCGCGATCCTACAATGAGCAGTTCTTC. Protein: CASSLTPRSYNEQFF.